Each of the 10 T cell receptor beta chains below was sequenced from the same sample in a study of blood T cell repertoires in COVID-19. This table comes from immunoSEQ multiplex PCR, and its TCRdb copy is limited to in-frame clones, with some not included. The top ten clones hold more than 1.5% of a sample with approximately 99,000 clones, about three quarters of them seen once. The sequenced sample was peripheral blood. The receptors come from a woman between 35 and 50 years old with acute or convalescent COVID-19.

The chain combines TRBV27 with TRBJ1-2, with 10 bases fitting TRBD1. The J segment lost 4 bases and the V segment lost 5 bases, leaving 7 bases of the junction unmatched. In germline, CDR1 is MNHEY, CDR2 SMNVEV (reference sequence). This CDR3 has 15 amino acids. The CDR3 here is CASSLGGTGVYGYTF. The CDR3 nucleotides are TGTGCCAGCAGTCTCGGAGGGACAGGGGTCTATGGCTACACCTTC.

The V gene is TRBV12-3 or TRBV12-4, the J gene TRBJ1-1; 10 bases fit TRBD1. J gave up 5 bases and V 7 bases, and 4 bases lay outside the gene matches. The CDR3 contains 13 residues. This CDR3 reads CASKGQGGTEAFF. The CDR3 coding sequence is TGTGCCAGCAAAGGACAGGGGGGAACTGAAGCTTTCTTT.

J is TRBJ1-5 and V is TRBV24-1, with unresolved D. The V end lost 5 bases, the J end lost 0 bases, and 7 bases lay between the germline ends. Germline V gives CDR1 KGHDR, CDR2 SFDVKD. The CDR3 covers 14 residues. CDR3 in DNA: TGTGCCACCAGTGGAGGGAATAGCAATCAGCCCCAGCATTTT. Translated: CATSGGNSNQPQHF.

The CDR3 loop is CASRGGTSGAETQYF. In nucleotides, the CDR3 is TGTGCCAGCAGGGGGGGGACTAGCGGGGCTGAGACCCAGTACTTC. The chain couples TRBV11-2 to TRBJ2-5, with 13 positions matching TRBD2. V was clipped by 6 bases and J by 5 bases; unmatched bases: 6. Looked up from germline, CDR1 is SGHAT and CDR2 is FQNNGV. The CDR3 runs 15 residues.

The V gene is TRBV21-1, the J gene TRBJ2-7; the D call in the table, TRBD2, was not verified against the DNA. TRBV21-1 is classified as a pseudogene. This CDR3 is built from 11 residues. The CDR3 protein is CASSKVREQYF. The CDR3 region has the DNA TGTGCCAGCAGCAAAGTACGGGAGCAGTACTTC.

This chain joins TRBV29-1 and TRBJ2-7; 7 positions match TRBD2. The trim removed 5 bases at V and 9 bases at J, leaving 4 bases unmatched. This CDR3 has 10 amino acids. Germline V CDR1 and CDR2: SQVTM, ANQGSEA. The CDR3 loop is CSVTAGVQYF. DNA for the CDR3: TGCAGCGTTACCGCGGGGGTGCAGTACTTC.

V and J are TRBV19 and TRBJ2-5, with D maybe TRBD1 (6 bases). V dropped 3 bases and J dropped 7 bases, with 21 bases sitting between them. The CDR3 runs 16 residues. Germline CDR1 is LNHDA and CDR2 is SQIVND (reference sequence). The CDR3 nucleotides read TGTGCCAGTAGTATGAACTGGGGGCAGGGATATGTGACCCAGTACTTC. Its translation: CASSMNWGQGYVTQYF.

V usage is TRBV5-4 and J usage is TRBJ1-6; 7 bases are shared with TRBD1. Trimming cost V 4 bases and J 7 bases; bases outside gene matches: 14. This CDR3 contains 17 residues. CDR1 is SGHNT and CDR2 is YYREEE in the germline V gene (reference sequence). CDR3 in amino acids: CASSADSTGLGNSPLHF. Here the CDR3 DNA reads TGTGCCAGCAGCGCCGACTCGACAGGGTTGGGGAATTCACCCCTCCACTTT.

This chain connects TRBV5-4 to TRBJ2-3, with a weak D call TRBD1 (6 bases). CDR1 SGHNT and CDR2 YYREEE come from the germline V gene (reference sequence). This CDR3 spans 13 amino acids. Between the trimmed V and J ends, which lost 5 bases and 1 base, there was a span of 8 bases. CDR3 residues: CASRGAGTDTQYF. Written as DNA, the CDR3 is TGTGCCAGCAGGGGGGCCGGCACAGATACGCAGTATTTT.

The V gene is TRBV19, the J gene TRBJ2-7, with unresolved D. Trimming removed 3 bases from V and 4 bases from J, with 13 bases in between. The CDR3 totals 14 residues. Germline CDR1 and CDR2: LNHDA and SQIVND (reference sequence). The CDR3 nucleotides read TGTGCCAGTAGTATGAGAGCAGCGCTATACGAGCAGTACTTC. This encodes CASSMRAALYEQYF.